This is a list of T cell receptor beta chains from one sample in a study of T cell responses to AZD1222 COVID-19 vaccine. Assay used: immunoSEQ multiplex PCR; TCRdb lists only in-frame clones, some missing. Of 120,000 or so clones listed, 65% to 90% were seen once; the top ten hold about 25%. Sequenced here: peripheral blood, sampled 28 days after the second AZD1222 dose. The origin of the receptors is an adult who received the AZD1222 COVID-19 vaccine. Both conserved end residues are part of each CDR3. A D gene is named only where the DNA matches it firmly. Clone sizes are given selectively: once, few, many, or a class where the clone is expanded.

CDR3aa: CASSQDWGQDTQYF; CDR3nt: TGCGCCAGCAGCCAAGATTGGGGCCAAGATACGCAGTATTTT; d_gene: NA; j_gene: TRBJ2-3; abundance: NA; v_gene: TRBV4-3
CDR3aa: CASSLRGAMNTEAFF; CDR3nt: TGTGCCAGCAGCTTACGGGGGGCGATGAACACTGAAGCTTTCTTT; d_gene: NA; j_gene: TRBJ1-1; abundance: NA; v_gene: TRBV7-9
CDR3aa: CATSDPNPRGGLSNEQFF; CDR3nt: TGTGCCACCAGTGATCCTAACCCCCGCGGGGGCCTCTCCAATGAGCAGTTCTTC; d_gene: NA; j_gene: TRBJ2-1; abundance: few; v_gene: TRBV24-1
CDR3aa: CASSPTGGTNEKLFF; CDR3nt: TGTGCCAGCTCACCTACCGGGGGCACGAATGAAAAACTGTTTTTT; d_gene: NA; j_gene: TRBJ1-4; abundance: few; v_gene: TRBV18
CDR3aa: CASSLSRNTEAFF; CDR3nt: TGTGCCAGCAGTCTGAGTAGGAACACTGAAGCTTTCTTT; d_gene: NA; j_gene: TRBJ1-1; abundance: NA; v_gene: TRBV27
CDR3aa: CASSPRVGQGRNTIYF; CDR3nt: TGTGCCAGCAGTCCCCGCGTTGGGCAGGGTAGAAACACCATATATTTT; d_gene: NA; j_gene: TRBJ1-3; abundance: NA; v_gene: TRBV9
CDR3aa: CASSLARHQETQYF; CDR3nt: TGTGCCAGCAGCTTAGCCCGACACCAAGAGACCCAGTACTTC; d_gene: NA; j_gene: TRBJ2-5; abundance: NA; v_gene: TRBV7-2
CDR3aa: CSVEGPRGLEQYF; CDR3nt: TGCAGCGTTGAGGGGCCACGGGGGCTCGAGCAGTACTTC; d_gene: NA; j_gene: TRBJ2-7; abundance: NA; v_gene: TRBV29-1
CDR3aa: CASSASWTGFEGYGYTF; CDR3nt: TGTGCCAGCAGCGCTTCATGGACAGGGTTTGAAGGCTATGGCTACACCTTC; d_gene: TRBD1; j_gene: TRBJ1-2; abundance: few; v_gene: TRBV9
CDR3aa: CSASEGTHYGYTF; CDR3nt: TGCAGTGCAAGTGAGGGGACTCACTATGGCTACACCTTC; d_gene: NA; j_gene: TRBJ1-2; abundance: NA; v_gene: TRBV20-1
CDR3aa: CASSSRPKGTYGYTF; CDR3nt: TGTGCCAGCAGTTCCCGTCCTAAGGGGACCTATGGCTACACCTTC; d_gene: NA; j_gene: TRBJ1-2; abundance: NA; v_gene: TRBV6-2/TRBV6-3
CDR3aa: CASSSDRRNYNEQFF; CDR3nt: TGCGCCAGCAGCTCGGACAGGAGAAACTACAATGAGCAGTTCTTC; d_gene: TRBD1; j_gene: TRBJ2-1; abundance: few; v_gene: TRBV5-1
CDR3aa: CASSLDGQVGYGYTF; CDR3nt: TGTGCCAGCAGTTTAGACGGACAGGTGGGATATGGCTACACCTTC; d_gene: TRBD1; j_gene: TRBJ1-2; abundance: NA; v_gene: TRBV27
CDR3aa: CASSSDAGRSGNTIYF; CDR3nt: TGCGCCAGCAGCTCGGACGCAGGACGCTCTGGAAACACCATATATTTT; d_gene: NA; j_gene: TRBJ1-3; abundance: NA; v_gene: TRBV5-1
CDR3aa: CSVLTGGSYEQYF; CDR3nt: TGCAGCGTGCTGACAGGGGGCTCGTACGAGCAGTACTTC; d_gene: TRBD1; j_gene: TRBJ2-7; abundance: NA; v_gene: TRBV29-1
CDR3aa: CASSQEVDYYEQYF; CDR3nt: TGCGCCAGCAGCCAAGAAGTAGACTACTACGAGCAGTACTTC; d_gene: NA; j_gene: TRBJ2-7; abundance: NA; v_gene: TRBV4-3
CDR3aa: CASSIKVNTEAFF; CDR3nt: TGTGCCAGTAGTATCAAGGTGAACACTGAAGCTTTCTTT; d_gene: NA; j_gene: TRBJ1-1; abundance: once; v_gene: TRBV19
CDR3aa: CASSKGQQLTDTQYF; CDR3nt: TGTGCCAGTTCGAAAGGACAGCAACTCACAGATACGCAGTATTTT; d_gene: NA; j_gene: TRBJ2-3; abundance: NA; v_gene: TRBV7-3
CDR3aa: CASSFGVQGPYEQYF; CDR3nt: TGTGCCAGCAGCTTCGGCGTCCAGGGCCCCTACGAGCAGTACTTC; d_gene: NA; j_gene: TRBJ2-7; abundance: NA; v_gene: TRBV11-2
CDR3aa: CATPGQSNYGYTF; CDR3nt: TGTGCCACCCCGGGACAGTCGAACTATGGCTACACCTTC; d_gene: TRBD1; j_gene: TRBJ1-2; abundance: NA; v_gene: TRBV6-5
CDR3aa: CARSFDRTYEQYF; CDR3nt: TGTGCCAGAAGCTTCGACAGAACCTACGAGCAGTACTTC; d_gene: NA; j_gene: TRBJ2-7; abundance: NA; v_gene: TRBV5-3
CDR3aa: CASSHRDRTYEQYF; CDR3nt: TGTGCCAGCAGCCACCGGGACCGCACCTACGAGCAGTACTTC; d_gene: NA; j_gene: TRBJ2-7; abundance: NA; v_gene: TRBV7-9
CDR3aa: CASSLGPVNSPLHF; CDR3nt: TGTGCCAGCAGCTTAGGTCCAGTTAATTCACCCCTCCACTTT; d_gene: NA; j_gene: TRBJ1-6; abundance: NA; v_gene: TRBV13
CDR3aa: CASSPGTASYNEQFF; CDR3nt: TGTGCCAGCAGCCCGGGGACAGCCTCCTACAATGAGCAGTTCTTC; d_gene: TRBD1; j_gene: TRBJ2-1; abundance: NA; v_gene: TRBV3-1/TRBV3-2
CDR3aa: CASSFLAGTDTQYF; CDR3nt: TGTGCCAGCAGTTTTCTCGCGGGCACAGATACGCAGTATTTT; d_gene: NA; j_gene: TRBJ2-3; abundance: many; v_gene: TRBV28
CDR3aa: CATSDPDEGGDTGELFF; CDR3nt: TGTGCCACCAGTGACCCCGACGAGGGAGGGGACACCGGGGAGCTGTTTTTT; d_gene: TRBD2; j_gene: TRBJ2-2; abundance: NA; v_gene: TRBV24-1
CDR3aa: CASQSESGEQPQHF; CDR3nt: TGTGCCAGCCAATCGGAGTCGGGGGAACAGCCCCAGCATTTT; d_gene: NA; j_gene: TRBJ1-5; abundance: NA; v_gene: TRBV2
CDR3aa: CSGGVGVATQYF; CDR3nt: TGCAGCGGGGGGGTAGGGGTGGCGACCCAGTACTTC; d_gene: NA; j_gene: TRBJ2-5; abundance: NA; v_gene: TRBV29-1
CDR3aa: CASSYSSGQGASPLHF; CDR3nt: TGTGCCAGCAGTTACTCGTCAGGGCAGGGGGCTTCACCCCTCCACTTT; d_gene: TRBD1; j_gene: TRBJ1-6; abundance: once; v_gene: TRBV6-5
CDR3aa: CAWRAGRYTEAFF; CDR3nt: TGTGCCTGGAGGGCAGGTCGGTACACTGAAGCTTTCTTT; d_gene: NA; j_gene: TRBJ1-1; abundance: NA; v_gene: TRBV30
CDR3aa: CASGRGNEKLFF; CDR3nt: TGTGCCAGCGGCAGGGGTAATGAAAAACTGTTTTTT; d_gene: NA; j_gene: TRBJ1-4; abundance: NA; v_gene: TRBV7-9
CDR3aa: CASSLLQSTDNEQFF; CDR3nt: TGTGCCAGCAGTCTCCTCCAGAGTACGGACAATGAGCAGTTCTTC; d_gene: NA; j_gene: TRBJ2-1; abundance: NA; v_gene: TRBV27
CDR3aa: CASSPPSQKGREQYF; CDR3nt: TGTGCCAGCTCACCACCATCCCAGAAGGGGAGGGAGCAGTACTTC; d_gene: NA; j_gene: TRBJ2-7; abundance: once; v_gene: TRBV18
CDR3aa: CASSSAGGYGYTF; CDR3nt: TGTGCCAGCAGCTCCGCAGGGGGCTATGGCTACACCTTC; d_gene: TRBD1; j_gene: TRBJ1-2; abundance: NA; v_gene: TRBV9
CDR3aa: CASKYLGGLGETQYF; CDR3nt: TGTGCCAGCAAGTATCTGGGAGGGTTGGGGGAGACCCAGTACTTC; d_gene: TRBD2; j_gene: TRBJ2-5; abundance: NA; v_gene: TRBV6-5
CDR3aa: CASLGGHGELFF; CDR3nt: TGTGCCAGTTTGGGGGGCCACGGGGAGCTGTTTTTT; d_gene: NA; j_gene: TRBJ2-2; abundance: NA; v_gene: TRBV19
CDR3aa: CASSQDLNQPQHF; CDR3nt: TGTGCCAGCAGCCAAGACCTAAATCAGCCCCAGCATTTT; d_gene: NA; j_gene: TRBJ1-5; abundance: NA; v_gene: TRBV4-2
CDR3aa: CASSQERGVNEKLFF; CDR3nt: TGCGCCAGCAGCCAAGAACGCGGTGTTAATGAAAAACTGTTTTTT; d_gene: NA; j_gene: TRBJ1-4; abundance: NA; v_gene: TRBV4-3
CDR3aa: CASSSDRGGNTEAFF; CDR3nt: TGTGCCAGCAGCTCGGACAGGGGAGGGAACACTGAAGCTTTCTTT; d_gene: TRBD1; j_gene: TRBJ1-1; abundance: NA; v_gene: TRBV7-9
CDR3aa: CASSPTVMNTEAFF; CDR3nt: TGCGCCAGCAGCCCGACGGTCATGAACACTGAAGCTTTCTTT; d_gene: NA; j_gene: TRBJ1-1; abundance: NA; v_gene: TRBV5-1
CDR3aa: CASTTDSRRFNEQFF; CDR3nt: TGCGCCAGCACTACGGACTCGAGAAGATTCAATGAGCAGTTCTTC; d_gene: NA; j_gene: TRBJ2-1; abundance: NA; v_gene: TRBV5-1
CDR3aa: CASSLRTGGYEQYF; CDR3nt: TGTGCCAGCTCACTCAGGACAGGGGGTTACGAGCAGTACTTC; d_gene: TRBD1; j_gene: TRBJ2-7; abundance: NA; v_gene: TRBV18
CDR3aa: CASSQFRDRPSNQPQHF; CDR3nt: TGTGCCAGCAGCCAATTCCGGGACAGACCTAGCAATCAGCCCCAGCATTTT; d_gene: TRBD1; j_gene: TRBJ1-5; abundance: NA; v_gene: TRBV14
CDR3aa: CASSSAGGGAYTGELFF; CDR3nt: TGTGCCAGCAGCAGCGCAGGCGGGGGGGCGTACACCGGGGAGCTGTTTTTT; d_gene: TRBD2; j_gene: TRBJ2-2; abundance: NA; v_gene: TRBV9
CDR3aa: CASSQVGSNYGYTF; CDR3nt: TGTGCCAGCAGCCAAGTTGGAAGTAACTATGGCTACACCTTC; d_gene: NA; j_gene: TRBJ1-2; abundance: NA; v_gene: TRBV4-2
CDR3aa: CASSMRGGAKFF; CDR3nt: TGTGCCAGCAGTATGCGCGGGGGGGCCAAGTTCTTC; d_gene: TRBD2; j_gene: TRBJ2-1; abundance: once; v_gene: TRBV2
CDR3aa: CASSEQGTQPQHF; CDR3nt: TGTGCCAGCAGCGAACAGGGGACACAGCCCCAGCATTTT; d_gene: TRBD1; j_gene: TRBJ1-5; abundance: few; v_gene: TRBV13